A single sample is the source of the 28 T cell receptor beta chains below, sequenced in a study of blood T cell repertoires in COVID-19. Clones were sequenced by immunoSEQ multiplex PCR, and TCRdb holds only the in-frame ones, with some missing. The profile shows 80,000 or so clones, roughly 80% of them singletons. The sample comprised peripheral blood. These receptor sequences come from a woman in her seventies with acute or convalescent COVID-19.

This chain connects TRBV10-3 to TRBJ1-1; 7 bases agree with TRBD1. The CDR3 length is 14 residues. Germline assignment: CDR1 ENHRY and CDR2 SYGVKD. V was clipped by 10 bases and J by 3 bases; unmatched bases: 11. CDR3 sequence: CATKTGLRDTEAFF. In nucleotides, the CDR3 is TGTGCCACGAAGACAGGGCTGAGGGACACTGAAGCTTTCTTT.

The V call is TRBV7-9, the J call TRBJ1-2; TRBD1 is a possible D gene (5 bases). Trimming removed 2 bases at V and 6 bases at J, with 16 bases between. Germline assignment: CDR1 SEHNR and CDR2 FQNEAQ (reference sequence). The CDR3 consists of 15 residues. The CDR3 DNA sequence: TGTGCCAGCAGCTTACCGGGACTCCTTAGAAATGGCTACACCTTC. This sequence encodes CASSLPGLLRNGYTF.

This chain joins TRBV7-8 and TRBJ1-1; no definite D call. Germline CDR1 is SGHVS and CDR2 is FQNEAQ. There are 15 residues in the CDR3. Trimming took off 0 bases at V and 3 bases at J, with 11 bases between the two ends. The CDR3: CASSLAAQIYTEAFF. In DNA form, the CDR3 reads TGTGCCAGCAGCTTAGCGGCCCAGATTTACACTGAAGCTTTCTTT. Together with reference TRBV7-8 and TRBJ1-1, the CDR3 gives the full variable domain: GAGVSQSPRYKVAKRGQDVALRCDPISGHVSLFWYQQALGQGPEFLTYFQNEAQLDKSGLPSDRFFAERPEGSVSTLKIQRTQQEDSAVYLCASSLAAQIYTEAFFGQGTRLTVV.

This chain connects TRBV15 to TRBJ2-7; TRBD2 matches 10 bases. Per germline, CDR1 LNHNV and CDR2 YYDKDF (reference sequence). The CDR3 totals 16 residues. Trimming removed 0 bases from V and 5 bases from J; junction bases left unmatched: 7. CDR3 bases: TGTGCCACCAGCAGAGATCTTAATAGCGGGAGGAACGAGCAGTACTTC. This encodes CATSRDLNSGRNEQYF.

The chain couples TRBV29-1 to TRBJ1-2; TRBD1 aligns across 9 bases. In germline, CDR1 is SQVTM, CDR2 ANQGSEA. CDR3 length: 13 residues. Losses at the gene ends were 5 bases for V and 5 bases for J; bases not matched to a gene: 6. The CDR3 region has the DNA TGCAGCGTTATACAGGGGGCTCAATATGGCTACACCTTC. As protein: CSVIQGAQYGYTF.

The chain employs TRBV5-6 and TRBJ2-3; D gene unclear. There are 14 residues in the CDR3. V dropped 2 bases and J dropped 6 bases, with 13 bases sitting between them. The germline gives CDR1 SGHDT, CDR2 YYEEEE. CDR3 coding DNA: TGTGCCAGCAGCTTATTGTACGAGTACGATACGCAGTATTTT. Its protein product is CASSLLYEYDTQYF. Based on the CDR3 plus reference TRBV5-6 and TRBJ2-3, the full variable domain is DAGVTQSPTHLIKTRGQQVTLRCSPKSGHDTVSWYQQALGQGPQFIFQYYEEEERQRGNFPDRFSGHQFPNYSSELNVNALLLGDSALYLCASSLLYEYDTQYFGPGTRLTVL.

This clone was found once. The gene calls are TRBV5-1 and TRBJ2-5; D is uncertain. V was clipped by 1 base and J by 1 base, with 8 bases between them. CDR3 length: 14 amino acids. Germline assignment: CDR1 SGHRS and CDR2 YFSETQ. The CDR3 is CASSLRTVQETQYF. The CDR3 nucleotides are TGCGCCAGCAGCTTGAGAACAGTCCAAGAGACCCAGTACTTC.

The V call is TRBV19, the J call TRBJ2-5, with 8 bases identical to TRBD2. CDR3 length: 13 residues. Germline V gene data show CDR1 as LNHDA and CDR2 as SQIVND (reference sequence). V gave up 6 bases and J gave up 4 bases; unmatched junction bases: 4. This chain's CDR3 is CASRSRGGETQYF. CDR3 DNA sequence: TGTGCCAGTAGAAGTCGGGGGGGAGAGACCCAGTACTTC.

V is TRBV30 and J is TRBJ2-5; maybe TRBD2 (6 bases). This CDR3 comprises 13 residues. CDR1 is GTSNPN and CDR2 is SVGIG in the germline V gene (reference sequence). With 2 bases removed from V and 5 bases from J, the gap between germline ends came to 12 bases. For the CDR3, the DNA is TGTGCCTGGAGTAAAGACCGGGGGGAGACCCAGTACTTC. As protein: CAWSKDRGETQYF. Full variable domain (remainder filled in from reference TRBV30 and TRBJ2-5): SQTIHQWPATLVQPVGSPLSLECTVEGTSNPNLYWYRQAAGRGLQLLFYSVGIGQISSEVPQNLSASRPQDRQFILSSKKLLLSDSGFYLCAWSKDRGETQYFGPGTRLLVL.

This clone appeared once. This chain joins TRBV19 and TRBJ1-5; tentative D call: TRBD1 (5 bases). The CDR3 extends over 14 amino acids. Germline assignment: CDR1 LNHDA and CDR2 SQIVND (reference sequence). Between the trimmed V and J ends, which lost 6 bases and 4 bases, there was a span of 13 bases. CDR3 sequence: CASRYGHSNQPQHF. The CDR3 region has the DNA TGTGCCAGTAGATATGGACACTCTAATCAGCCCCAGCATTTT. The full variable domain, rest sourced from reference TRBV19 and TRBJ1-5, is DGGITQSPKYLFRKEGQNVTLSCEQNLNHDAMYWYRQDPGQGLRLIYYSQIVNDFQKGDIAEGYSVSREKKESFPLTVTSAQKNPTAFYLCASRYGHSNQPQHFGDGTRLSIL.

This sequence joins TRBV6-5 and TRBJ1-2; 8 bases agree with TRBD1. Germline V gene data show CDR1 as MNHEY and CDR2 as SVGAGI. The CDR3 sequence is 14 residues long. Unmatched junction bases numbered 2, after V lost 1 base and J lost 4 bases. The CDR3 DNA is TGTGCCAGCAGTTACTGGGGGACAGGCTATGGCTACACCTTC. It encodes CASSYWGTGYGYTF.

This clone occurred a few times. This chain joins TRBV28 and TRBJ1-1; 7 bases are a match to TRBD1. The V segment lost 4 bases and the J segment 1 base; nucleotides outside the gene matches: 6. Germline assignment: CDR1 MDHEN and CDR2 SYDVKM. The CDR3 runs 15 residues. CDR3 DNA: TGTGCCAGCAGTTACAGGGGATCGGGGAACACTGAAGCTTTCTTT. It yields the protein CASSYRGSGNTEAFF.

The chain employs TRBV6-5 and TRBJ2-1; the match to TRBD2 covers 14 bases. The CDR3 is made up of 15 amino acids. The germline V gene encodes CDR1 MNHEY and CDR2 SVGAGI. The V segment lost 4 bases and the J segment 10 bases; nucleotides outside the gene matches: 6. This CDR3 is CASSLGLAGVGEQFF. The CDR3 bases are TGTGCCAGCAGTTTGGGACTAGCGGGAGTGGGGGAGCAGTTCTTC.

The chain couples TRBV2 to TRBJ2-7, with a weak D call TRBD2 (6 bases). Looked up from germline, CDR1 is SNHLY and CDR2 is FYNNEI. The CDR3 contains 17 residues. V was cut by 6 bases and J by 3 bases, with 24 bases left in between. CDR3 protein: CASRYPRESSANYEQYF. Here the CDR3 DNA reads TGTGCCAGCAGATACCCCCGGGAGTCGTCGGCGAACTACGAGCAGTACTTC.

The V gene is TRBV7-3, the J gene TRBJ2-1, with 11 bases aligning to TRBD2. The germline V gene encodes CDR1 SGHTA and CDR2 FQGTGA. Trimming took 5 bases from V and 4 from J; bases not matched to a gene: 10. CDR3 length equals 17 residues. CDR3 residues: CASSPKPGTSGYNEQFF. The CDR3 coding sequence is TGTGCCAGCAGCCCAAAACCCGGGACTAGCGGATACAATGAGCAGTTCTTC.

The chain joins TRBV20-1 to TRBJ1-3; D is undetermined. CDR1 is DFQATT and CDR2 is SNEGSKA in the germline V gene (reference sequence). With 4 bases removed from V and 8 bases from J, the gap between germline ends came to 9 bases. This CDR3 has 11 amino acids. The CDR3 DNA sequence: TGCAGTGCTATGACGGGGTACACCATATATTTT. Translation: CSAMTGYTIYF.

The chain carries TRBV15 and TRBJ2-1; 8 positions agree with TRBD1. The germline gives CDR1 LNHNV, CDR2 YYDKDF (reference sequence). The trim removed 5 bases at V and 5 bases at J, leaving 11 bases unmatched. The CDR3 consists of 16 residues. The CDR3 is CATSLAQGALNNEQFF. CDR3 sequence (DNA): TGTGCCACCAGCCTTGCCCAGGGGGCGCTTAACAATGAGCAGTTCTTC.

The genes are TRBV7-9 and TRBJ2-1; TRBD2 aligns across 14 bases. The CDR3 length is 18 residues. The germline gives CDR1 SEHNR, CDR2 FQNEAQ (reference sequence). With 5 bases clipped from V and 7 bases from J, the junction kept 13 bases outside the gene matches. The CDR3 is CASSPKYRGTSGRNEQFF. CDR3 bases: TGTGCCAGCAGCCCCAAGTACCGCGGGACTAGCGGGAGAAATGAGCAGTTCTTC.

The chain carries TRBV21-1 and TRBJ1-5; TRBD1 reflects the table's D call only, with no check against the DNA. TRBV21-1 is a pseudogene locus. This CDR3 has 12 amino acids. The CDR3 here is CASYGANQPQHF. CDR3 in DNA: TGTGCCAGCTATGGGGCCAATCAGCCCCAGCATTTT.

The chain links TRBV5-5 to TRBJ2-1; 10 positions agree with TRBD2. CDR1 is SGHKS, CDR2 YYEKEE, per germline (reference sequence). The CDR3 extends over 18 amino acids. Losses at the gene ends were 1 base for V and 0 bases for J; bases not matched to a gene: 7. The CDR3 coding sequence is TGTGCCAGCAGCTTGCCACTAGCGGGACGAGACTCCTACAATGAGCAGTTCTTC. Translated, it gives CASSLPLAGRDSYNEQFF.

This chain's CDR3 is CSVSGPVAQETQYF. As DNA, the CDR3 is TGCAGCGTGAGCGGCCCGGTAGCCCAAGAGACCCAGTACTTC. The chain has TRBV29-1 and TRBJ2-5, with TRBD2 as a possible D gene (5 bases). The V gene lost 6 bases and the J gene lost 1 base, with 15 bases spanning the gap. CDR1 SQVTM and CDR2 ANQGSEA come from the germline V gene. This CDR3 is built from 14 residues.

The chain combines TRBV5-1 with TRBJ1-3; tentatively, D is TRBD1 (6 bases). Germline V CDR1 and CDR2: SGHRS, YFSETQ. The CDR3 extends over 15 amino acids. The V and J ends lost 0 bases and 4 bases respectively, with 11 bases between them. CDR3 sequence: CASSLDRVDGNTIYF. CDR3 nucleotide sequence: TGCGCCAGCAGCTTGGACAGGGTAGACGGAAACACCATATATTTT. Full variable domain (rest looked up from reference TRBV5-1 and TRBJ1-3): KAGVTQTPRYLIKTRGQQVTLSCSPISGHRSVSWYQQTPGQGLQFLFEYFSETQRNKGNFPGRFSGRQFSNSRSEMNVSTLELGDSALYLCASSLDRVDGNTIYFGEGSWLTVV.

V and J are TRBV5-1 and TRBJ2-1; 9 nucleotides match TRBD1. Germline lookup yields CDR1 SGHRS and CDR2 YFSETQ. This CDR3 has 15 residues. The V segment lost 4 bases and the J segment 8 bases; nucleotides outside the gene matches: 10. The CDR3 region has the DNA TGCGCCAGCAGCCTTCAAGGACAGGGGAGCGATGAGCAGTTCTTC. Translated, it gives CASSLQGQGSDEQFF.

The rearrangement uses TRBV24-1 and TRBJ2-3; 8 bases align to TRBD1. Trimming took 0 bases from V and 5 from J; bases not matched to a gene: 9. CDR1 and CDR2 (germline): KGHDR, SFDVKD. The CDR3 consists of 17 residues. CDR3 in DNA: TGTGCCACCAGTGATTTGTTAGGCAGGGGGCTCGGAGATACGCAGTATTTT. Its translation: CATSDLLGRGLGDTQYF.

Turning to this clone: The DNA is omitted, as the CDR3 cannot be located on it reliably, and the CDR3 follows TCRdb's listing. V is TRBV5-1 and J is TRBJ2-3; the D segment call TRBD1 is taken from the table without a DNA check. Ends included, the CDR3 has 16 residues. CDR1 is SGHRS, CDR2 YFSETQ, per germline. The CDR3 protein is CASSTSTGSSTDTQYF.

The chain links TRBV7-9 to TRBJ2-7, with 7 nucleotides matching TRBD1. There are 19 residues in the CDR3. The V gene end was trimmed by 2 bases and the J gene end by 2 bases; junction bases not matched to a gene: 18. Germline CDR1 is SEHNR and CDR2 is FQNEAQ (reference sequence). Written as DNA, the CDR3 is TGTGCCAGCAGCTTAATCCGACAGGGTGGTACGAGGATCCCCTACGAGCAGTACTTC. Its translation: CASSLIRQGGTRIPYEQYF.

This clone is a singleton in its sample. The chain uses TRBV5-1 and TRBJ1-5; 8 bases line up with TRBD1. Losses at the gene ends were 2 bases for V and 5 bases for J; bases not matched to a gene: 3. Looked up from germline, CDR1 is SGHRS and CDR2 is YFSETQ. The CDR3 extends over 14 amino acids. The CDR3 DNA follows: TGCGCCAGCAGCTTATCAGGGGGCGATCAGCCCCAGCATTTT. It specifies CASSLSGGDQPQHF.

This rearrangement joins TRBV3-1 (or the pseudogene TRBV3-2) to TRBJ2-7; 8 bases are a match to TRBD1. V lost 4 bases to trimming and J lost 6 bases; unmatched junction nucleotides: 11. This CDR3 region has 15 residues. Germline CDR1 reads LGHDT; CDR2 reads YNNKEL (reference sequence). This CDR3 reads CASSRPGTGIVEQYF. The CDR3 DNA is TGTGCCAGCAGCCGCCCGGGGACAGGAATCGTCGAGCAGTACTTC.